This TCR beta chain derives from a study of T cells in tumors after PD-1 blockade. The wider study: Excluded were patients with checkpoint blockade, immunosuppressants, or radiotherapy or other anti-cancer therapy within 4 weeks.

The assay was immunoSEQ multiplex PCR, and TCRdb's table has in-frame clones only and misses some. The top ten clones hold approximately 40% of a sample with almost 35,000 clones, around 73% of them seen once. Turning to this clone: The antigen remains unidentified.

Germline V gene sequence: CDR1 KGHSH, CDR2 LQKENI. The CDR3 loop spans 16 amino acids. The junction had 8 bases not matched to a gene; V was cut back by 4 bases and J by 1 base. Study outcomes and limitations: Roughly 42% of tumor TCR clonotypes were also found in blood.

The sample was PBMCs, taken after anti-PD-1 treatment. This chain connects TRBV18 to TRBJ1-1; 8 positions match TRBD1. The TCR was taken from a human donor with basal cell carcinoma. CDR3 bases: TGTGCCAGCTCACTATTCCGGACAGGGACGAACACTGAAGCTTTCTTT. Amino acid sequence: CASSLFRTGTNTEAFF.